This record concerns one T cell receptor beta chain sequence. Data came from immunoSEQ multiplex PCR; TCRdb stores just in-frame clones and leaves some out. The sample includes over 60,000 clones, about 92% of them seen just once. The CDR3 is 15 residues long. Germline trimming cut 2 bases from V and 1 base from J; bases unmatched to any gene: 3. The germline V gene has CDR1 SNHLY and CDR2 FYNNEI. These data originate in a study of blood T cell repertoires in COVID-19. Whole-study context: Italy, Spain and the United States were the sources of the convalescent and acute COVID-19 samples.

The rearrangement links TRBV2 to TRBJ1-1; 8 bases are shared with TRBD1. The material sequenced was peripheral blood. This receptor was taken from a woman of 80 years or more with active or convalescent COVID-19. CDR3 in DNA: TGTGCCAGCAGTGAATACAGGGGGGGGAACACTGAAGCTTTCTTT. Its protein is CASSEYRGGNTEAFF. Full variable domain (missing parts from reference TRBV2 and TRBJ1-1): EPEVTQTPSHQVTQMGQEVILRCVPISNHLYFYWYRQILGQKVEFLVSFYNNEISEKSEIFDDQFSVERPDGSNFTLKIRSTKLEDSAMYFCASSEYRGGNTEAFFGQGTRLTVV.